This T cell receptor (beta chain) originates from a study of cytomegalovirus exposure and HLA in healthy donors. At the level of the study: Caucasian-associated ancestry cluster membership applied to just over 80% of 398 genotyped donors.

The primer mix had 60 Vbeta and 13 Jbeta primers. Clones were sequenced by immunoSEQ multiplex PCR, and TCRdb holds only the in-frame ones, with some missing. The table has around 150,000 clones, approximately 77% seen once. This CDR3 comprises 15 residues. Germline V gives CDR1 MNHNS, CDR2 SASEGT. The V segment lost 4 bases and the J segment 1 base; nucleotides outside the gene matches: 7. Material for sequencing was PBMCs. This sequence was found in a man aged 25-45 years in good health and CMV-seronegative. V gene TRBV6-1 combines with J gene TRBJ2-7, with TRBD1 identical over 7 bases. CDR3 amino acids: CASSAPQGSSYEQYF. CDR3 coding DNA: TGTGCCAGCAGTGCCCCACAGGGGTCATCCTACGAGCAGTACTTC.